This T cell receptor (beta chain) comes out of a study of HIV-infected patients and healthy controls. Study results and caveats: CDR3 sharing between individuals was lower in HIV-infected patients than in healthy controls.

Roughly three months, about 14 weeks, into antiretroviral therapy, follow-up blood was collected. Whole blood was used without fractionation, so all unsorted peripheral T cells were included. This clonotype has at least ten counts. Antigen specificity is unknown. The CDR3 runs to 13 residues. The V end was cut by 3 bases, the J end by 4 bases, with 8 bases between. Alpha and beta constant-region primers primed reverse transcription of around 540 ng RNA. Each of the alpha and beta chains got its own library through chain-specific third strand synthesis with indices. TCRdb called the 5' RACE reads again in MiXCR, with one record for every CDR3 protein. Of about 8,600 distinct CDR3 sequences in the sample, about 9% were seen once.

The sequenced sample was blood, obtained during antiretroviral therapy. The TCR was taken from an adult with HIV infection. J is TRBJ2-3 and V is TRBV12-3 or TRBV12-4; D unresolved. The CDR3 region is CASSLSSADTQYF. In DNA, the CDR3 is TGTGCCAGCAGTTTGAGCAGCGCAGATACGCAGTATTTT.